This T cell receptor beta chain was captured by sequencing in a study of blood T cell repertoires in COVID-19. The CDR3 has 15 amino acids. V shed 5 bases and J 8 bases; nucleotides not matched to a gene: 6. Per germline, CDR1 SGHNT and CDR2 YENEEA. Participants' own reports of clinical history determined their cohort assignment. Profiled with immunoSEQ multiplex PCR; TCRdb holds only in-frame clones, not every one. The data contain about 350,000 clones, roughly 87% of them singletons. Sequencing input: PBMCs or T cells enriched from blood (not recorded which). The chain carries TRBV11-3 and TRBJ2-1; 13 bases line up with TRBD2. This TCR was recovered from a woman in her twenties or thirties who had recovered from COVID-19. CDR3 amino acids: CASSPGLAGVDEQFF. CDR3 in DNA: TGTGCCAGCAGCCCTGGACTAGCGGGGGTGGATGAGCAGTTCTTC.